This is a list of T cell receptor beta chains from one sample in a study of T cell repertoires in cytomegalovirus infection. TCRdb re-called the reads with MiXCR, one entry per CDR3 protein. The table includes more than 650,000 distinct CDR3 sequences, about a third detected once. The sequencing input was PBMCs. The receptor set was obtained from a human donor in good health (CMV status not recorded). Some clones in this sample may be carry-over from other donors' samples. Each CDR3 is given with its conserved first and last residue. D genes are given only for firm matches. The size entry is marked missing in some rows and otherwise reads once, few, many or a size class.

CDR3aa	CDR3nt	v_gene	d_gene	j_gene	abundance
CASSVVGRGPIYNEQFF	TGTGCCAGCTCCGTTGTGGGAAGGGGCCCGATCTACAATGAGCAGTTCTTC	TRBV28	.	TRBJ2-1	.
CATSDYAGSSYGYTF	TGTGCCACCAGTGACTACGCAGGATCTAGCTATGGCTACACCTTC	TRBV24-1	.	TRBJ1-2	few
CATPRSSGGYEQYF	TGTGCCACCCCAAGGTCCAGCGGGGGCTACGAGCAGTACTTC	TRBV6-1	TRBD2	TRBJ2-7	few
CASRTGIWTEAFF	TGTGCCAGCAGGACAGGCATTTGGACTGAAGCTTTCTTT	TRBV6-2/TRBV6-3	.	TRBJ1-1	few
CASSFTAVFRQETQYF	TGTGCCAGCAGCTTTACAGCGGTCTTCCGTCAAGAGACCCAGTACTTC	TRBV28	.	TRBJ2-5	few
CASSLGASKPAETQYF	TGTGCCAGCAGTTTAGGGGCCAGCAAACCGGCGGAGACCCAGTACTTC	TRBV28	.	TRBJ2-5	.
CASSSRQGQGIRNTIYF	TGTGCCAGCAGTTCACGACAGGGACAGGGGATCAGAAACACCATATATTTT	TRBV6-1	TRBD1	TRBJ1-3	few
CASSLGSGRARQNEQFF	TGTGCCAGCAGTTTGGGGAGCGGGAGGGCCAGACAGAATGAGCAGTTCTTC	TRBV28	TRBD2	TRBJ2-1	.
CASSFSAGLSGNTIYF	TGTGCCAGCAGTTTCTCGGCGGGCCTCTCTGGAAACACCATATATTTT	TRBV14	.	TRBJ1-3	few
CASSQPGLARTDTQYF	TGCGCCAGCAGCCAACCCGGACTAGCCCGCACAGATACGCAGTATTTT	TRBV5-1	TRBD2	TRBJ2-3	.
CASSLDRGDEQYF	TGTGCCAGCAGCCTGGACAGGGGTGACGAGCAGTACTTC	TRBV7-6	TRBD1	TRBJ2-7	many
CATSDLRDRGGTFF	TGTGCCACCAGTGATTTGCGGGACAGGGGGGGGACTTTCTTT	TRBV24-1	TRBD1	TRBJ1-1	few
CASSLGQGKGTEAFF	TGTGCCAGCAGCCTAGGACAGGGGAAGGGGACTGAAGCTTTCTTT	TRBV5-5	TRBD1	TRBJ1-1	.